What follows is one TCR beta chain and its context. Authors' methods: Researchers report that nucleated cell counts were estimated from reference gene primer amplification. Assay used: immunoSEQ multiplex PCR; TCRdb lists only in-frame clones, some missing. Clone size and the V and J calls come from that table; the DNA yielded D and trimming. The sample yields 250,000 to 300,000 clones, about 68% seen once. This record belongs to a study of blood T cell repertoires in COVID-19. About the research overall: T cells, B-cell-depleted T cells, or PBMCs supplied cDNA or gDNA.

The CDR3 covers 18 residues. J gave up 6 bases and V 6 bases, and 21 bases lay outside the gene matches. Germline V gene lookup returns CDR1 KGHSH and CDR2 LQKENI. This receptor was obtained from a woman older than 75 with acute or convalescent COVID-19. The sequencing input was peripheral blood. The chain joins TRBV18 to TRBJ1-2, with 8 bases matching TRBD1. The CDR3 loop reads CASSAVPGQGGSWDGYTF. The CDR3 DNA reads as TGTGCCAGCTCCGCCGTTCCCGGACAGGGTGGCTCTTGGGATGGCTACACCTTC.